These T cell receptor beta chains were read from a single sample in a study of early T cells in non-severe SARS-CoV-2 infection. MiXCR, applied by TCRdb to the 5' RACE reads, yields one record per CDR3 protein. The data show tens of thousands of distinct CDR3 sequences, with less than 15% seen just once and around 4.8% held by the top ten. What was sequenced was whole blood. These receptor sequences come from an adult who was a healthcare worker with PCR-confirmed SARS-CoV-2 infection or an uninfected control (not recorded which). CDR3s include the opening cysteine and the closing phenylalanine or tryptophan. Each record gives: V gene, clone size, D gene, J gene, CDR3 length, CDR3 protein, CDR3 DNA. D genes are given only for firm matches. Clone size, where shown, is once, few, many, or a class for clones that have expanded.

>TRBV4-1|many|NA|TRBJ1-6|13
CASSHPYNSPLHF
TGCGCCAGCAGCCATCCCTATAATTCACCCCTCCACTTT
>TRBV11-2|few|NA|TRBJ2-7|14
CASSSLRGEYEQYF
TGTGCCAGCAGCTCTTTGCGCGGGGAATACGAGCAGTACTTC
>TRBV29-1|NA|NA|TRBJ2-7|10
CSVGTYEQYF
TGCAGCGTTGGGACCTACGAGCAGTACTTC
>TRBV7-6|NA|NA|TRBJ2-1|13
CASSPGRNNEQFF
TGTGCCAGCAGCCCGGGCCGAAACAATGAGCAGTTCTTC
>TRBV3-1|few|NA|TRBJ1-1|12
CASSLPRTEAFF
TGTGCCAGCAGCCTCCCCCGGACAGAAGCTTTCTTT
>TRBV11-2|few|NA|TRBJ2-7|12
CASSLSAPEQYF
TGTGCCAGCAGCTTATCGGCCCCCGAGCAGTACTTC
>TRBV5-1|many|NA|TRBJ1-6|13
CASSRRGDSPLHF
TGCGCCAGCAGCAGACGGGGGGATTCACCCCTCCACTTT
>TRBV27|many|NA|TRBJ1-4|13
CASSTAHNEKLFF
TGTGCCAGCAGTACAGCCCATAATGAAAAACTGTTTTTT
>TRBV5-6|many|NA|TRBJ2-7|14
CASSSWDQTYEQYF
TGTGCCAGCAGCTCGTGGGACCAAACCTACGAGCAGTACTTC
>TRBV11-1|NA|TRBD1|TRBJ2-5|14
CASSAGQGQETQYF
TGTGCCAGCAGCGCGGGACAGGGCCAAGAGACCCAGTACTTC